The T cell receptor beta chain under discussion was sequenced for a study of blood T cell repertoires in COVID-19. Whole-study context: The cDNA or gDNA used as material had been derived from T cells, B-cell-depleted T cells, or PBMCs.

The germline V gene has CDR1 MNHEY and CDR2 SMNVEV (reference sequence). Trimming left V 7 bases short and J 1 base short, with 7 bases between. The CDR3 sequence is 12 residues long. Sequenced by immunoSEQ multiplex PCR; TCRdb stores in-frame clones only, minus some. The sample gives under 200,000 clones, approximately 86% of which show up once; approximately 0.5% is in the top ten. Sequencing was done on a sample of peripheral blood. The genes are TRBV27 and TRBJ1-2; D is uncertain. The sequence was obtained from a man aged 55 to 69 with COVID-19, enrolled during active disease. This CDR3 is CASTGDNYGYTF. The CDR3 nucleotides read TGTGCCAGCACGGGAGATAACTATGGCTACACCTTC.